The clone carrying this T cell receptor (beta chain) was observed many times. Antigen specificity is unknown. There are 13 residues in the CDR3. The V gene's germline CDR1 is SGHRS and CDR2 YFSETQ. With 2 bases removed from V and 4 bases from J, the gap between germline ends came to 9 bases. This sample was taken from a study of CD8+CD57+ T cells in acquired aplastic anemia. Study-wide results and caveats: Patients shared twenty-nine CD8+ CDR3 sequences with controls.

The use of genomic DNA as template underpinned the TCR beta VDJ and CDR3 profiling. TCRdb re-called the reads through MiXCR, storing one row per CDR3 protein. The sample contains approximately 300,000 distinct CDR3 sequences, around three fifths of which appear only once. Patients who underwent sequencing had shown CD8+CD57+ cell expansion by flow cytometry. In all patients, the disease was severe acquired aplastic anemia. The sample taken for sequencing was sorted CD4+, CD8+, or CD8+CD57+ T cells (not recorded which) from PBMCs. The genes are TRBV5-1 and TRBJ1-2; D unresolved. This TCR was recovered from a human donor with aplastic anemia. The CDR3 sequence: CASSFTESYGYTF. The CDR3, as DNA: TGCGCCAGCAGCTTCACAGAGAGCTATGGCTACACCTTC. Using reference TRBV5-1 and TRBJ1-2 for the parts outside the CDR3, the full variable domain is KAGVTQTPRYLIKTRGQQVTLSCSPISGHRSVSWYQQTPGQGLQFLFEYFSETQRNKGNFPGRFSGRQFSNSRSEMNVSTLELGDSALYLCASSFTESYGYTFGSGTRLTVV.